The subject of this entry is one T cell receptor beta chain. The germline gives CDR1 MDHEN, CDR2 SYDVKM. V lost 3 bases, J lost 2 bases, and 13 bases lay in between. The CDR3 runs 15 residues. These data come from a study of control samples from healthy donors and cancer patients. Using immunoSEQ multiplex PCR, the repertoire was profiled, and TCRdb retains in-frame clones only, with some absent. The data contain under 85,000 clones, roughly 82% of them singletons. The J gene is TRBJ1-2, the V gene TRBV28; no clear D. The sample was PBMCs. The clonotype originates from a woman aged 50 to 65 with lung cancer. This CDR3 reads CASSFPGLGNYGYTF. CDR3 nucleotide sequence: TGTGCCAGCAGTTTCCCCGGGTTAGGGAACTATGGCTACACCTTC.